The 11 T cell receptor beta chains reported below all come from one sample, sequenced in a study of blood T cell repertoires in COVID-19. Sequenced by immunoSEQ multiplex PCR; TCRdb stores in-frame clones only, minus some. Of under 200,000 clones listed, around 80% were seen once; the top ten hold 3.6%. The sequencing input was PBMCs or T cells enriched from blood (not recorded which). The origin of the receptors is a woman aged 45-59 years in a cohort exposed to, infected with or recovered from COVID-19 (not recorded which).

The V gene is TRBV6-2 or TRBV6-3, the J gene TRBJ1-1; D gene uncertain. This CDR3 spans 11 amino acids. Germline V lookup: CDR1 MNHEY, CDR2 SVGEGT. With 5 bases removed from V and 6 bases from J, the gap between germline ends came to 7 bases. The CDR3 DNA follows: TGTGCCAGCAGTGAGGAGGCTGAAGCTTTCTTT. Translation: CASSEEAEAFF.

This clone was picked up a small number of times. The rearrangement joins TRBV9 to TRBJ1-4; D is perhaps TRBD1 (6 bases). Germline V lookup: CDR1 SGDLS, CDR2 YYNGEE. The CDR3 loop spans 15 amino acids. The V and J ends lost 4 bases and 8 bases respectively, with 18 bases between them. CDR3 nucleotide sequence: TGTGCCAGCAGCCTGGGGGCCATTTTGGGCGAAAAACTGTTTTTT. Its protein is CASSLGAILGEKLFF.

CDR3 sequence reads: CAISQGDAEAFF. CDR3 DNA: TGTGCCATCAGTCAGGGGGATGCTGAAGCTTTCTTT. V is TRBV10-3 and J is TRBJ1-1; 7 bases agree with TRBD1. The CDR3 contains 12 residues. Trimming took 5 bases from V and 6 from J; bases not matched to a gene: 3. The germline V gene encodes CDR1 ENHRY and CDR2 SYGVKD.

The chain combines TRBV5-1 with TRBJ2-3; maybe TRBD2 (7 bases). The CDR3 covers 15 residues. V was cut by 3 bases and J by 1 base, with 12 bases left in between. CDR1 is SGHRS, CDR2 YFSETQ, per germline. The CDR3 loop is CASSWREGGTDTQYF. In DNA, the CDR3 is TGCGCCAGCAGCTGGAGGGAGGGGGGCACAGATACGCAGTATTTT.

The chain joins TRBV6-5 to TRBJ2-3; TRBD2 matches 8 bases. The CDR3 spans 15 residues. J lost 6 bases, V lost 6 bases, and 11 bases had no gene match. From germline, CDR1 is MNHEY and CDR2 SVGAGI. In DNA form, the CDR3 reads TGTGCCAGCAGCCGACCAGCGGGAGTAGGGGATACGCAGTATTTT. It translates to CASSRPAGVGDTQYF.

The J gene is TRBJ2-1, the V gene TRBV19; D perhaps matches TRBD1 (6 bases). The CDR3 runs to 12 residues. Germline V gene sequence: CDR1 LNHDA, CDR2 SQIVND (reference sequence). Trimming left V 2 bases short and J 9 bases short, with 8 bases between. CDR3: CASSITGIEQFF. CDR3 DNA sequence: TGTGCCAGTAGTATAACAGGGATTGAGCAGTTCTTC.

The gene calls are TRBV20-1 and TRBJ2-7; no clear D gene. The V gene's germline CDR1 is DFQATT and CDR2 SNEGSKA (reference sequence). The V and J ends lost 4 bases and 9 bases respectively, with 13 bases between them. The CDR3 has 11 residues. CDR3 region: CSATKHPVQYF. The CDR3 nucleotides are TGCAGTGCTACAAAGCACCCGGTGCAGTACTTC.

The V gene is TRBV5-5, the J gene TRBJ2-2; D not certain. The CDR3 length is 13 residues. The germline V and J ends were trimmed by 3 bases and 1 base, with 4 bases remaining between them. The V gene's germline CDR1 is SGHKS and CDR2 YYEKEE (reference sequence). Written as DNA, the CDR3 is TGTGCCAGCAGCTCCCTGAACACCGGGGAGCTGTTTTTT. Protein sequence: CASSSLNTGELFF.

The chain carries TRBV6-5 and TRBJ1-1, with a possible D match to TRBD1 (5 bases). V was cut by 5 bases and J by 5 bases, with 18 bases left in between. Germline V CDR1 and CDR2: MNHEY, SVGAGI. The CDR3 loop spans 15 amino acids. This CDR3 is CASSTGGGVGTEAFF. The CDR3 DNA follows: TGTGCCAGCAGTACGGGGGGTGGAGTTGGAACTGAAGCTTTCTTT.

This rearrangement joins TRBV11-2 to TRBJ1-4; D gene uncertain. Trimming pared 5 bases from V and 8 bases from J, leaving 21 bases between. There are 16 residues in the CDR3. Germline V gene lookup returns CDR1 SGHAT and CDR2 FQNNGV. In nucleotides, the CDR3 is TGTGCCAGCAGCCTCCTACTCCGGGTCCCTAGAGAAAAACTGTTTTTT. Translating gives CASSLLLRVPREKLFF. The full variable domain, rest sourced from reference TRBV11-2 and TRBJ1-4, is EAGVAQSPRYKIIEKRQSVAFWCNPISGHATLYWYQQILGQGPKLLIQFQNNGVVDDSQLPKDRFSAERLKGVDSTLKIQPAKLEDSAVYLCASSLLLRVPREKLFFGSGTQLSVL.

The V call is TRBV6-5, the J call TRBJ1-2, with TRBD1 as a possible D gene (5 bases). Germline values: CDR1 MNHEY, CDR2 SVGAGI. The ends were cut back, 0 bases at V and 6 bases at J, with 17 bases in the middle. This CDR3 is 16 amino acids long. The CDR3: CASSYSEGGGGNGYTF. DNA for the CDR3: TGTGCCAGCAGTTACTCGGAGGGCGGGGGAGGGAATGGCTACACCTTC.